This TCR beta chain was observed in a study of T cell responses to AZD1222 COVID-19 vaccine. Study-level points and caveats: Seropositive status at baseline applied to only 6 or 7 AZD1222 recipients.

Notes on this clone: Its target is not known.

Profiling relied on immunoSEQ multiplex PCR, and the TCRdb table lists in-frame clones only, not all of them. The sample has roughly 190,000 clones; approximately 90% are singletons. The CDR3 covers 16 residues. Germline CDR1 is SGHTA and CDR2 is FQGNSA. Trimming took 6 bases from V and 6 from J, leaving 24 bases between them. The origin of this receptor is an adult in good health. The material sequenced was peripheral blood, taken on day 0 of AZD1222 vaccination. The chain combines TRBV7-2 with TRBJ2-7, with D possibly being TRBD2 (7 bases). The CDR3 DNA is TGTGCCAGCAGTGAAGGGGGACTACTATCACGGCTCGAGCAGTACTTC. Amino acid sequence: CASSEGGLLSRLEQYF.